These 16 T cell receptor beta chains originate from one sample sequenced in a study of T cell responses to AZD1222 COVID-19 vaccine. Generated by immunoSEQ multiplex PCR, the TCRdb table keeps only in-frame clones and is missing some. The sample consists of about 140,000 clones, roughly 90% of them appearing once. The material sequenced was peripheral blood, taken on day 0 of AZD1222 vaccination. Receptor source: an adult in good health.

The genes are TRBV28 and TRBJ1-5; a weak D match, TRBD1 (6 bases). Germline CDR1 reads MDHEN; CDR2 reads SYDVKM. Between the trimmed V and J ends, which lost 5 bases and 2 bases, there was a span of 22 bases. The CDR3 runs to 18 residues. CDR3 sequence reads: CASSPIPPGRGGNQPQHF. The CDR3 nucleotides are TGTGCCAGCAGTCCCATACCCCCTGGGAGGGGGGGCAATCAGCCCCAGCATTTT. Together with reference TRBV28 and TRBJ1-5, the CDR3 gives the full variable domain: DVKVTQSSRYLVKRTGEKVFLECVQDMDHENMFWYRQDPGLGLRLIYFSYDVKMKEKGDIPEGYSVSREKKERFSLILESASTNQTSMYLCASSPIPPGRGGNQPQHFGDGTRLSIL.

The V and J genes are TRBV29-1 and TRBJ2-7; D might be TRBD1 (6 bases). The V gene lost 3 bases and the J gene lost 4 bases, with 7 bases spanning the gap. Germline CDR1 and CDR2: SQVTM and ANQGSEA. This CDR3 has 11 residues. The CDR3 nucleotides are TGCAGCGTTGAGGGACAATACGAGCAGTACTTC. Translating gives CSVEGQYEQYF.

The rearrangement links TRBV2 to TRBJ2-3, with D maybe TRBD2 (6 bases). This CDR3 region has 15 residues. Germline CDR1 is SNHLY and CDR2 is FYNNEI. The germline V and J ends were trimmed by 11 bases and 2 bases, with 20 bases remaining between them. The CDR3 here is CARRGRSGSTDTQYF. The DNA for the CDR3 is TGTGCCCGTCGGGGGAGGAGCGGTTCCACAGATACGCAGTATTTT.

Turning to this clone: A much larger clone lies one base from this, so it may be a read error. The chain carries TRBV28 and TRBJ2-7; no clear D gene. The CDR3 sequence is 11 residues long. V lost 4 bases, J lost 3 bases, and 4 bases lay in between. The germline CDR1 and CDR2 sequences are MDHEN and SYDVKM. The CDR3 sequence is CASSYYYEQYF. DNA of the CDR3: TGTGCCAGCAGTTACTACTACGAGCAGTACTTC.

This chain links TRBV4-1 with TRBJ1-4; no clear D. In germline, CDR1 is MGHRA, CDR2 YSYEKL. This CDR3 contains 14 residues. V lost 3 bases and J 5 bases, leaving 10 bases between the germline ends. The CDR3, as DNA: TGCGCCAGCAGCCAGGGCCAGTACAATGAAAAACTGTTTTTT. It is translated as CASSQGQYNEKLFF.

The chain recombines TRBV4-2 with TRBJ1-4; tentatively, D is TRBD1 (5 bases). The CDR3 runs to 16 residues. The V gene lost 7 bases and the J gene lost 4 bases, with 19 bases spanning the gap. Germline CDR1 is LGHNA and CDR2 is YNFKEQ. The CDR3 protein is CASNKGSTELNEKLFF. DNA of the CDR3: TGTGCCAGCAACAAGGGGTCAACCGAGCTTAATGAAAAACTGTTTTTT.

The chain carries TRBV29-1 and TRBJ1-3, with 8 nucleotides matching TRBD1. CDR1 is SQVTM and CDR2 is ANQGSEA in the germline V gene. V lost 7 bases and J lost 1; bases outside the gene matches: 6. The CDR3 spans 14 residues. This CDR3 is CSADRGQSGNTIYF. The DNA for the CDR3 is TGCAGCGCCGACAGGGGACAATCTGGAAACACCATATATTTT.

The CDR3 DNA follows: TGTGCCAGCAGCCAAGAGCCAGCGGTCTACGAGCAGTACTTC. Residues: CASSQEPAVYEQYF. The rearrangement uses TRBV14 and TRBJ2-7, with a possible D match to TRBD2 (5 bases). This CDR3 region has 14 residues. Trimming shortened V by 0 bases and J by 3 bases, and 9 bases separated the two germline ends. Germline loops: CDR1 SGHDN, CDR2 FVKESK.

V usage is TRBV27 and J usage is TRBJ1-2, with 10 bases matching TRBD1. The CDR3 runs to 14 residues. V shed 3 bases and J 7 bases; nucleotides not matched to a gene: 5. The V gene's germline CDR1 is MNHEY and CDR2 SMNVEV (reference sequence). The CDR3 reads CASSLSRTGGGYTF. CDR3 nucleotides: TGTGCCAGCAGTTTGAGTAGGACAGGGGGTGGCTACACCTTC.

The chain carries TRBV5-1 and TRBJ2-3, with 10 bases fitting TRBD2. This CDR3 spans 14 amino acids. The germline CDR1 and CDR2 sequences are SGHRS and YFSETQ. V lost 4 bases, J lost 3 bases, and 2 bases stayed unmatched. CDR3 loop: CASSPGLATDTQYF. The CDR3 DNA is TGCGCCAGCAGCCCGGGACTAGCGACAGATACGCAGTATTTT.

CDR3: CASRPSTNSNQPQHF. The CDR3 bases are TGTGCCAGTCGGCCCAGCACTAATAGCAATCAGCCCCAGCATTTT. The rearrangement uses TRBV19 and TRBJ1-5; no definite D call. The V end was cut by 8 bases, the J end by 0 bases, with 14 bases between. The CDR3 has 15 residues. Germline CDR1 LNHDA, CDR2 SQIVND (reference sequence).

The J gene is TRBJ1-3, the V gene TRBV15; 8 bases are a match to TRBD1. From germline, CDR1 is LNHNV and CDR2 YYDKDF (reference sequence). V lost 2 bases, J lost 6 bases, and 9 bases stayed unmatched. The CDR3 sequence is 16 residues long. The chain's CDR3 is CATSRIRQGALNTIYF. CDR3 DNA sequence: TGTGCCACCAGCAGAATTAGGCAGGGGGCTTTAAACACCATATATTTT.

The chain joins TRBV27 to TRBJ1-5; TRBD1 might be the D (5 bases). Germline V gene data show CDR1 as MNHEY and CDR2 as SMNVEV (reference sequence). V was shortened by 5 bases and J by 0 bases, with 14 bases between the two germline ends. CDR3 length: 16 amino acids. This chain's CDR3 is CASSTMTDYSNQPQHF. The CDR3 nucleotides are TGTGCCAGCAGTACGATGACAGATTATAGCAATCAGCCCCAGCATTTT.

The chain combines TRBV4-2 with TRBJ1-5; tentative D call: TRBD1 (5 bases). The germline CDR1 and CDR2 sequences are LGHNA and YNFKEQ. The ends were cut back, 4 bases at V and 5 bases at J, with 15 bases in the middle. The CDR3 runs to 15 residues. The CDR3 region is CASSPTGDSYQPQHF. CDR3 coding DNA: TGTGCCAGCAGCCCCACCGGCGACAGTTATCAGCCCCAGCATTTT.

The J gene is TRBJ2-7, the V gene TRBV3-1 (or the pseudogene TRBV3-2), with 11 bases aligning to TRBD1. Trimming removed 4 bases from V and 4 bases from J; junction bases left unmatched: 3. Germline CDR1 LGHDT, CDR2 YNNKEL (reference sequence). The CDR3 has 14 amino acids. Written as DNA, the CDR3 is TGTGCCAGCAGCCCCGGGACAGGGGGTTACGAGCAGTACTTC. This sequence encodes CASSPGTGGYEQYF.

The genes are TRBV2 and TRBJ2-7; D gene ambiguous. In germline, CDR1 is SNHLY, CDR2 FYNNEI. CDR3 length: 13 amino acids. Trimming left V 6 bases short and J 5 bases short, with 14 bases between. The CDR3 DNA reads as TGTGCCAGCAGAGCAAACGAAGCCAACGAGCAGTACTTC. It translates to CASRANEANEQYF.